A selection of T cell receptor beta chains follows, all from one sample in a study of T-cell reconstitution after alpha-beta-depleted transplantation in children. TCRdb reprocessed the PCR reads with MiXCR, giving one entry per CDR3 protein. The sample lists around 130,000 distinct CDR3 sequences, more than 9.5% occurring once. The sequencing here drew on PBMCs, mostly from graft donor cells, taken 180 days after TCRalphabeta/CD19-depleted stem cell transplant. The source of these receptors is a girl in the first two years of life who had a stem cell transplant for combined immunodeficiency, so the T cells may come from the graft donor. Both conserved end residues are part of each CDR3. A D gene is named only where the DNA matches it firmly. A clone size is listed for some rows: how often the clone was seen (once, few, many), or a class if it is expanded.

CDR3nt: TGTGCCAGTAGTATAATACTCGGAACCTACGAGCAGTACTTC
CDR3aa: CASSIILGTYEQYF
d_gene: NA
abundance: NA
j_gene: TRBJ2-7
v_gene: TRBV19
len: 14

CDR3nt: TGCAGTGCTGCCCGGGACAGAAACATTCAGTACTTC
CDR3aa: CSAARDRNIQYF
d_gene: TRBD1
abundance: many
j_gene: TRBJ2-4
v_gene: TRBV20-1
len: 12

CDR3nt: TGTGCCAGCAGCTCCCGGGTGGGTCTCCCTCAAGAGACCCAGTACTTC
CDR3aa: CASSSRVGLPQETQYF
d_gene: NA
abundance: few
j_gene: TRBJ2-5
v_gene: TRBV7-2
len: 16

CDR3nt: TGTGCCAGCTCACCGGGGTCCTCTCTTAATCAGCCCCAGCATTTT
CDR3aa: CASSPGSSLNQPQHF
d_gene: NA
abundance: NA
j_gene: TRBJ1-5
v_gene: TRBV18
len: 15

CDR3nt: TGTGCCAGCAGTTTATACGGCCATGAGCAGTTCTTC
CDR3aa: CASSLYGHEQFF
d_gene: NA
abundance: few
j_gene: TRBJ2-1
v_gene: TRBV27
len: 12

CDR3nt: TGCAGTGCTAGAAGCGAGCGGGGTAGCTCCTACAATGAGCAGTTCTTC
CDR3aa: CSARSERGSSYNEQFF
d_gene: TRBD2
abundance: few
j_gene: TRBJ2-1
v_gene: TRBV20-1
len: 16

CDR3nt: TGCAGTGGTAGATCTAGCGGGGGGGCTTCCTACAATGAGCAGTTCTTC
CDR3aa: CSGRSSGGASYNEQFF
d_gene: TRBD2
abundance: NA
j_gene: TRBJ2-1
v_gene: TRBV20-1
len: 16

CDR3nt: TGTGCCAGCAGCTCCGTCGCTGTCAGGGGTCGGGAGACCCAGTACTTC
CDR3aa: CASSSVAVRGRETQYF
d_gene: NA
abundance: few
j_gene: TRBJ2-5
v_gene: TRBV7-2
len: 16

CDR3nt: TGTGCCAGCAGTGGGGTGAGGGGGCGACACGAGCAGTACTTC
CDR3aa: CASSGVRGRHEQYF
d_gene: TRBD1
abundance: NA
j_gene: TRBJ2-7
v_gene: TRBV5-5
len: 14

CDR3nt: TGTGCCAGTAGTAAAAACCAGCGTCGAGGGCCCCAGCATTTT
CDR3aa: CASSKNQRRGPQHF
d_gene: NA
abundance: NA
j_gene: TRBJ1-5
v_gene: TRBV19
len: 14